These 30 T cell receptor beta chains came from one sample sequenced in a study of blood T cell repertoires in COVID-19. This table comes from immunoSEQ multiplex PCR, and its TCRdb copy is limited to in-frame clones, with some not included. The sample holds nearly 250,000 clones; approximately 89% are singletons and the top ten take approximately 1.5%. Sequences were obtained from peripheral blood. The receptors shown here come from a woman in her fifties or sixties who had recovered from COVID-19.

This chain links TRBV29-1 with TRBJ2-3; tentative D call: TRBD2 (6 bases). V dropped 7 bases and J dropped 4 bases, with 15 bases sitting between them. The CDR3 length is 13 residues. Germline V gene lookup returns CDR1 SQVTM and CDR2 ANQGSEA. Written as DNA, the CDR3 is TGCAGCGCCGCGGGGACTTACCCAGATACGCAGTATTTT. Encoded protein: CSAAGTYPDTQYF.

J is TRBJ2-4 and V is TRBV27, with 7 bases matching TRBD1. The CDR3 sequence is 14 residues long. Germline values: CDR1 MNHEY, CDR2 SMNVEV (reference sequence). V trimming: 7 bases; J trimming: 6 bases; junction bases outside the gene matches: 9. The CDR3 here is CASTPMTGLNIQYF. The CDR3 DNA follows: TGTGCCAGCACTCCCATGACAGGGTTAAACATTCAGTACTTC.

The chain recombines TRBV12-3 or TRBV12-4 with TRBJ2-3; unclear D gene. The CDR3 is 13 amino acids. Trimming took 4 bases from V and 0 from J, leaving 5 bases between them. Written as DNA, the CDR3 is TGTGCCAGCAGTTCAATGAGCACAGATACGCAGTATTTT. Translated: CASSSMSTDTQYF.

The CDR3 protein is CASSLGRESYGYTF. The CDR3 nucleotides read TGTGCCAGCAGTTTGGGTCGGGAGAGCTATGGCTACACCTTC. The V call is TRBV28, the J call TRBJ1-2; D unclear. Trimming left V 3 bases short and J 4 bases short, with 12 bases between. The CDR3 runs to 14 residues. Germline loops: CDR1 MDHEN, CDR2 SYDVKM.

The sample holds one count of this clone. CDR3 in DNA: TGTGCCAGCAGCCACCCCTGGGCGGGCAAACTTAACACAGATACGCAGTATTTT. Amino acid sequence: CASSHPWAGKLNTDTQYF. The chain couples TRBV14 to TRBJ2-3, with D possibly being TRBD2 (5 bases). Germline lookup yields CDR1 SGHDN and CDR2 FVKESK. This CDR3 has 18 residues. The V end lost 3 bases, the J end lost 2 bases, and 21 bases lay between the germline ends. The full variable domain, rest sourced from reference TRBV14 and TRBJ2-3, is EAGVTQFPSHSVIEKGQTVTLRCDPISGHDNLYWYRRVMGKEIKFLLHFVKESKQDESGMPNNRFLAERTGGTYSTLKVQPAELEDSGVYFCASSHPWAGKLNTDTQYFGPGTRLTVL.

A single count supports this clone. The chain combines TRBV7-3 with TRBJ2-1; tentatively, D is TRBD1 (7 bases). V shed 6 bases and J shed 7 bases, with 16 bases lying between them. CDR1 SGHTA and CDR2 FQGTGA come from the germline V gene. The CDR3 is 14 amino acids. The CDR3 sequence: CASSPDGGQNEQFF. The CDR3 DNA follows: TGTGCCAGCAGTCCAGACGGGGGACAGAATGAGCAGTTCTTC.

The rearrangement joins TRBV5-6 to TRBJ1-5, with 9 bases lining up with TRBD1. This CDR3 is 15 amino acids long. The junction had 3 bases not matched to a gene; V was cut back by 1 base and J by 4 bases. CDR1 is SGHDT and CDR2 is YYEEEE in the germline V gene. In DNA, the CDR3 is TGTGCCAGCAGCTTGTGGGACAGGGTTAATCAGCCCCAGCATTTT. Protein product: CASSLWDRVNQPQHF. The full variable domain, completed using reference TRBV5-6 and TRBJ1-5, is DAGVTQSPTHLIKTRGQQVTLRCSPKSGHDTVSWYQQALGQGPQFIFQYYEEEERQRGNFPDRFSGHQFPNYSSELNVNALLLGDSALYLCASSLWDRVNQPQHFGDGTRLSIL.

V usage is TRBV5-1 and J usage is TRBJ2-3, with 7 bases matching TRBD2. CDR1 is SGHRS, CDR2 YFSETQ, per germline. With 3 bases clipped from V and 3 bases from J, the junction kept 10 bases outside the gene matches. The CDR3 extends over 16 amino acids. The CDR3 protein is CASSSPPGLSTDTQYF. The CDR3 DNA reads TGCGCCAGCAGCTCCCCCCCGGGACTAAGTACAGATACGCAGTATTTT. Combining the CDR3 with reference TRBV5-1 and TRBJ2-3 gives the whole variable domain KAGVTQTPRYLIKTRGQQVTLSCSPISGHRSVSWYQQTPGQGLQFLFEYFSETQRNKGNFPGRFSGRQFSNSRSEMNVSTLELGDSALYLCASSSPPGLSTDTQYFGPGTRLTVL.

The V call is TRBV7-2, the J call TRBJ1-2; TRBD1 might be the D (5 bases). The CDR3 length is 15 residues. Germline values: CDR1 SGHTA, CDR2 FQGNSA. The V and J ends lost 5 bases and 4 bases respectively, with 17 bases between them. This CDR3 is CASSPPPAGSYGYTF. The CDR3, as DNA: TGTGCCAGCAGCCCACCCCCGGCAGGGTCCTATGGCTACACCTTC.

This chain joins TRBV3-1 (or the pseudogene TRBV3-2) and TRBJ1-6; weak D call: TRBD1 (5 bases). Trimming removed 1 base at V and 8 bases at J, with 6 bases between. Germline CDR1 and CDR2: LGHDT and YNNKEL (reference sequence). This CDR3 contains 13 residues. The CDR3 spells CASSQVRDSPLHF. DNA of the CDR3: TGTGCCAGCAGCCAAGTCAGGGATTCACCCCTCCACTTT.

The rearrangement links TRBV7-2 to TRBJ2-1, with a possible D match to TRBD2 (6 bases). The CDR3 sequence is 15 residues long. Trimming stripped 6 bases from V and 2 bases from J, with 14 bases between. Germline CDR1 and CDR2: SGHTA and FQGNSA. CDR3 amino acids: CASSFGSGAYNEQFF. The DNA of the CDR3 is TGTGCCAGCAGTTTTGGGTCGGGGGCCTACAATGAGCAGTTCTTC. Full variable domain (missing parts from reference TRBV7-2 and TRBJ2-1): GAGVSQSPSNKVTEKGKDVELRCDPISGHTALYWYRQSLGQGLEFLIYFQGNSAPDKSGLPSDRFSAERTGGSVSTLTIQRTQQEDSAVYLCASSFGSGAYNEQFFGPGTRLTVL.

This clone was picked up one time. In DNA, the CDR3 is TGTGCCAGCAAGGGCGGGCAGTTCTACGAGCAGTACTTC. Protein sequence: CASKGGQFYEQYF. The chain employs TRBV6-5 and TRBJ2-7; tentative D call: TRBD2 (5 bases). There are 13 residues in the CDR3. Germline V gene lookup returns CDR1 MNHEY and CDR2 SVGAGI. Trimming removed 7 bases at V and 3 bases at J, with 13 bases between.

V gene TRBV19 combines with J gene TRBJ1-6, with 7 nucleotides matching TRBD1. This CDR3 has 17 residues. With V trimmed by 0 bases and J by 7 bases, 9 bases remained unmatched. The germline V gene encodes CDR1 LNHDA and CDR2 SQIVND (reference sequence). The CDR3 nucleotides read TGTGCCAGTAGTATAGAGGCAGGGGGTAGTTTGAATTCACCCCTCCACTTT. Its translation is CASSIEAGGSLNSPLHF.

The chain is built from TRBV7-2 and TRBJ2-1; 12 bases agree with TRBD2. The CDR3 has 14 amino acids. V dropped 5 bases and J dropped 13; count of bases not matched to a gene: 9. In germline, CDR1 is SGHTA, CDR2 FQGNSA. CDR3 DNA sequence: TGTGCCAGCAGCCTCCGACTAGCGGGGGCGGAACAGTTCTTC. It specifies CASSLRLAGAEQFF.

The chain links TRBV2 to TRBJ2-7; a possible D gene is TRBD1 (6 bases). In germline, CDR1 is SNHLY, CDR2 FYNNEI. V gave up 5 bases and J gave up 12 bases, with 14 bases separating them. The CDR3 is 11 residues long. This chain's CDR3 is CASSSYRERYF. As DNA, the CDR3 is TGTGCCAGCAGTAGCTACAGGGAACGGTACTTC.

V gene TRBV11-2 combines with J gene TRBJ2-3, with 7 bases that match TRBD2. CDR3 size: 15 residues. In germline, CDR1 is SGHAT, CDR2 FQNNGV. With 2 bases clipped from V and 1 base from J, the junction kept 3 bases outside the gene matches. For the CDR3, the DNA is TGTGCCAGCAGCTTAAAGGGAGGGCGCACAGATACGCAGTATTTT. Translating gives CASSLKGGRTDTQYF.

The V call is TRBV5-1, the J call TRBJ2-1; TRBD2 matches at 10 bases. Trimming removed 2 bases from V and 12 bases from J; junction bases left unmatched: 11. Germline V gene data show CDR1 as SGHRS and CDR2 as YFSETQ. The CDR3 runs to 15 residues. CDR3 amino acids: CASSFDSSGGAGQFF. For the CDR3, the DNA is TGCGCCAGCAGCTTCGATTCGAGCGGGGGGGCCGGGCAGTTCTTC.

The rearrangement links TRBV28 to TRBJ2-3; 8 bases fit TRBD2. Per germline, CDR1 MDHEN and CDR2 SYDVKM. The CDR3 runs to 15 residues. V lost 3 bases to trimming and J lost 1 base; unmatched junction nucleotides: 3. The CDR3 sequence is CASSFGGVGTDTQYF. The CDR3 DNA sequence: TGTGCCAGCAGTTTCGGGGGGGTGGGCACAGATACGCAGTATTTT. The variable domain in full, completed from reference TRBV28 and TRBJ2-3, reads DVKVTQSSRYLVKRTGEKVFLECVQDMDHENMFWYRQDPGLGLRLIYFSYDVKMKEKGDIPEGYSVSREKKERFSLILESASTNQTSMYLCASSFGGVGTDTQYFGPGTRLTVL.

The chain employs TRBV7-9 and TRBJ2-7; TRBD2 agrees at 11 bases. Trimming cost V 4 bases and J 5 bases; bases outside gene matches: 10. This CDR3 comprises 16 residues. CDR1 and CDR2 (germline): SEHNR, FQNEAQ (reference sequence). The CDR3 reads CASSSFSGGAKNEQYF. DNA of the CDR3: TGTGCCAGCAGCTCATTTAGCGGGGGGGCCAAAAACGAGCAGTACTTC.

This clone was observed a single time. This chain uses TRBV7-9 with TRBJ2-5; D is possibly TRBD1 (6 bases). CDR1 SEHNR and CDR2 FQNEAQ come from the germline V gene (reference sequence). V lost 4 bases and J lost 5, with 17 bases in between. The CDR3 extends over 15 amino acids. DNA of the CDR3: TGTGCCAGCAGCTCTCTCGCAGGGGCCAGGGAGACCCAGTACTTC. Amino acids: CASSSLAGARETQYF.

The V gene is TRBV7-9, the J gene TRBJ2-5, with D unclear. CDR1 and CDR2 (germline): SEHNR, FQNEAQ (reference sequence). Trimming removed 5 bases at V and 7 bases at J, with 14 bases between. This CDR3 has 13 amino acids. The CDR3 DNA reads as TGTGCCAGCAGCCTCCCCCCGGGTTGGACCCAGTACTTC. Amino acids: CASSLPPGWTQYF.

The gene calls are TRBV3-1 (or the pseudogene TRBV3-2) and TRBJ2-5; 7 bases match TRBD2. The CDR3 covers 14 residues. The germline V gene encodes CDR1 LGHDT and CDR2 YNNKEL (reference sequence). V lost 2 bases and J lost 2; bases outside the gene matches: 2. The CDR3 is CASSQPSGQETQYF. DNA for the CDR3: TGTGCCAGCAGCCAACCTAGCGGTCAAGAGACCCAGTACTTC.

This clone appeared a few times. The V gene is TRBV9, the J gene TRBJ2-1; D not certain. CDR1 and CDR2 (germline): SGDLS, YYNGEE. The CDR3 totals 13 residues. Deletions cut 0 bases from V and 6 bases from J, with 7 bases between. In DNA form, the CDR3 reads TGTGCCAGCAGCGTAGGGGCAGTCAATGAGCAGTTCTTC. Its translation is CASSVGAVNEQFF.

In this sample, this clone turned up once. The chain carries TRBV10-3 and TRBJ2-6; 13 bases agree with TRBD2. The V segment lost 3 bases and the J segment 0 bases; nucleotides outside the gene matches: 5. CDR1 is ENHRY and CDR2 is SYGVKD in the germline V gene. The CDR3 is 19 amino acids. CDR3 protein: CAISDTTSGGLSGANVLTF. The CDR3 bases are TGTGCCATCAGTGACACGACTAGCGGGGGGCTCTCTGGGGCCAACGTCCTGACTTTC.

The genes are TRBV2 and TRBJ1-2, with a weak D call TRBD1 (6 bases). V was clipped by 1 base and J by 8 bases, with 11 bases between them. The CDR3 loop spans 13 amino acids. CDR1 SNHLY and CDR2 FYNNEI come from the germline V gene. CDR3 sequence reads: CASSEESGVGYTF. The CDR3 coding sequence is TGTGCCAGCAGTGAAGAGTCAGGGGTCGGCTACACCTTC. The whole variable domain, remainder taken from reference TRBV2 and TRBJ1-2, is EPEVTQTPSHQVTQMGQEVILRCVPISNHLYFYWYRQILGQKVEFLVSFYNNEISEKSEIFDDQFSVERPDGSNFTLKIRSTKLEDSAMYFCASSEESGVGYTFGSGTRLTVV.

V and J are TRBV11-2 and TRBJ1-5; the match to TRBD1 covers 12 bases. Germline V gene data show CDR1 as SGHAT and CDR2 as FQNNGV. Germline trimming cut 1 base from V and 6 bases from J; bases unmatched to any gene: 4. This CDR3 spans 16 amino acids. The CDR3 protein is CASSLAGTGGGQPQHF. The CDR3 nucleotides read TGTGCCAGCAGCTTAGCCGGGACAGGGGGCGGTCAGCCCCAGCATTTT.

In its sample, this clone was seen a few times. The chain uses TRBV7-9 and TRBJ1-2, with D uncertain. The germline CDR1 and CDR2 sequences are SEHNR and FQNEAQ (reference sequence). The CDR3 is 12 amino acids. The V end was cut by 4 bases, the J end by 1 base, with 4 bases between. The CDR3 reads CASSSSNYGYTF. CDR3 DNA sequence: TGTGCCAGCAGCTCCAGTAACTATGGCTACACCTTC. The whole variable domain, filled in from reference TRBV7-9 and TRBJ1-2, reads DTGVSQNPRHKITKRGQNVTFRCDPISEHNRLYWYRQTLGQGPEFLTYFQNEAQLEKSRLLSDRFSAERPKGSFSTLEIQRTEQGDSAMYLCASSSSNYGYTFGSGTRLTVV.

This chain uses TRBV5-6 with TRBJ2-7, with 7 bases that match TRBD1. Looked up from germline, CDR1 is SGHDT and CDR2 is YYEEEE. The V and J ends lost 3 bases and 5 bases, in that order; junction bases with no gene match: 20. The CDR3 totals 18 residues. CDR3 region: CASSSFGQAARVGNEQYF. DNA for the CDR3: TGTGCCAGCAGCTCCTTCGGACAGGCGGCGAGGGTTGGCAACGAGCAGTACTTC.

V gene TRBV3-1 (or the pseudogene TRBV3-2) combines with J gene TRBJ1-6; TRBD1 aligns across 10 bases. CDR1 LGHDT and CDR2 YNNKEL come from the germline V gene (reference sequence). The length of the CDR3 is 17 residues. Trimming removed 4 bases from V and 6 bases from J; junction bases left unmatched: 9. The CDR3 DNA reads TGTGCCAGCAGCCCATGGACAGGGGGGGAACGTAATTCACCCCTCCACTTT. This encodes CASSPWTGGERNSPLHF.

The rearrangement links TRBV28 to TRBJ1-6, with D possibly matching TRBD1 (5 bases). The CDR3 consists of 13 residues. CDR1 and CDR2 (germline): MDHEN, SYDVKM. Trimming removed 4 bases at V and 10 bases at J, with 11 bases between. The CDR3 is CASSSQGFSPLHF. CDR3 DNA: TGTGCCAGCAGTTCCCAGGGTTTCTCACCCCTCCACTTT.